Listed below are T cell receptor beta chains from one sample, sequenced in a study of shared clonotypes between healthy human individuals. The assay was immunoSEQ multiplex PCR, and TCRdb's table has in-frame clones only and misses some. The data contain roughly 2,500,000 clones, roughly 93% of them singletons. The material sequenced was naive CD4+ T cells from PBMCs. These receptors came from a man in his late teens or twenties in good health. Some clones in this sample may be carry-over from other donors' samples. CDR3s include the opening cysteine and the closing phenylalanine or tryptophan. D genes are given only for firm matches. Clone size is stated in some rows and not others, as once, few, many or a class when expanded.

j_gene,d_gene,v_gene,len,abundance,CDR3aa,CDR3nt
TRBJ1-2,.,TRBV7-2,14,.,CASSSRRGADGYTF,TGTGCCAGCAGCTCTAGACGGGGCGCGGATGGCTACACCTTC
TRBJ1-1,.,TRBV11-2,14,.,CASSLPGAYTEAFF,TGTGCCAGCAGCTTGCCGGGGGCTTACACTGAAGCTTTCTTT
TRBJ2-4,.,TRBV5-1,15,.,CASSLGPAAKNIQYF,TGCGCCAGCAGCCTAGGGCCAGCGGCCAAAAACATTCAGTACTTC
TRBJ1-5,.,TRBV2,14,few,CASSESWAPQPQHF,TGTGCCAGCAGTGAATCATGGGCTCCTCAGCCCCAGCATTTT
TRBJ2-5,TRBD1,TRBV19,19,.,CASSTQGAYTRDTQETQYF,TGTGCCAGTAGCACACAGGGGGCGTATACCAGGGACACCCAAGAGACCCAGTACTTC
TRBJ2-1,.,TRBV7-9,13,.,CASSLASYNEQFF,TGTGCCAGCAGCCTAGCGTCCTACAATGAGCAGTTCTTC
TRBJ2-1,.,TRBV7-9,13,.,CASSLGLYNEQFF,TGTGCCAGCAGCTTAGGGCTTTACAATGAGCAGTTCTTC
TRBJ1-5,.,TRBV2,18,.,CASSEWAGAEINNQPQHF,TGTGCCAGCAGTGAATGGGCAGGGGCGGAGATAAACAATCAGCCCCAGCATTTT
TRBJ2-3,.,TRBV7-9,15,.,CASSPQRVRTDTQYF,TGTGCCAGCAGCCCTCAGCGTGTACGCACAGATACGCAGTATTTT
TRBJ2-7,TRBD2,TRBV5-6,15,.,CASSYLAGGWGEQYF,TGTGCCAGCAGCTACCTAGCGGGAGGGTGGGGCGAGCAGTACTTC
TRBJ2-5,.,TRBV7-9,15,.,CASSLWTPGWETQYF,TGTGCCAGCAGCTTATGGACACCGGGCTGGGAGACCCAGTACTTC
TRBJ1-4,.,TRBV5-1,14,few,CASSLSATNEKLFF,TGCGCCAGCAGCTTAAGTGCAACTAATGAAAAACTGTTTTTT
TRBJ1-1,TRBD1,TRBV29-1,14,few,CSVEEARGSTEAFF,TGCAGCGTTGAAGAGGCCAGGGGGTCCACTGAAGCTTTCTTT
TRBJ1-1,.,TRBV30,13,.,CAWRDRVSPEAFF,TGTGCCTGGAGGGACAGAGTGTCCCCTGAAGCTTTCTTT
TRBJ2-2,.,TRBV9,14,.,CASSLTANTGELFF,TGTGCCAGCAGCCTTACAGCGAACACCGGGGAGCTGTTTTTT
TRBJ2-7,TRBD1,TRBV27,15,.,CASSYGTGVTYEQYF,TGTGCCAGCAGTTACGGGACAGGGGTGACCTACGAGCAGTACTTC
TRBJ2-7,.,TRBV7-8,17,.,CASSPRGTGSGSYEQYF,TGTGCCAGCAGCCCCCGGGGTACAGGGAGTGGCTCCTACGAGCAGTACTTC
TRBJ2-1,TRBD2,TRBV2,14,.,CASGLMTSLNEQFF,TGTGCCAGCGGATTAATGACTAGCCTCAATGAGCAGTTCTTC
TRBJ2-3,TRBD2,TRBV9,13,.,CASGRTSRDTQYF,TGTGCCAGCGGAAGGACTAGCAGAGATACGCAGTATTTT
TRBJ2-7,.,TRBV7-2,13,.,CASSFRVSYEQYF,TGTGCCAGCAGTTTCAGGGTCTCCTACGAGCAGTACTTC
TRBJ2-5,TRBD2,TRBV11-3,15,.,CASSTGLAGVETQYF,TGTGCCAGCAGCACGGGACTAGCGGGAGTAGAGACCCAGTACTTC
TRBJ1-3,.,TRBV30,15,.,CAWEVGVPSGNTIYF,TGTGCCTGGGAAGTGGGGGTCCCCTCTGGAAACACCATATATTTT